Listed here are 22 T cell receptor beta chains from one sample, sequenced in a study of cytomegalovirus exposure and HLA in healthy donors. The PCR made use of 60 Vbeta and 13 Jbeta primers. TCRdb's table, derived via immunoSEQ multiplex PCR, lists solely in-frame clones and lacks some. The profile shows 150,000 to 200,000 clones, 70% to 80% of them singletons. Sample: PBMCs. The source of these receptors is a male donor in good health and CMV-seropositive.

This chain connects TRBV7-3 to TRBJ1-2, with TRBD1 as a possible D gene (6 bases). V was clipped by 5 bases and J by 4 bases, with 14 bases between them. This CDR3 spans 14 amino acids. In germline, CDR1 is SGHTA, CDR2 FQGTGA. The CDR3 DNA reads TGTGCCAGCAGCCCACAGGGTAACGGCTATGGCTACACCTTC. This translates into CASSPQGNGYGYTF.

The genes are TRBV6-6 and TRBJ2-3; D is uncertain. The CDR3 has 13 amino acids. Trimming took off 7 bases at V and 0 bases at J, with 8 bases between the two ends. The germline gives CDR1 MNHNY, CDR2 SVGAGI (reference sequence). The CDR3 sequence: CASKTPSTDTQYF. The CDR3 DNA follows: TGTGCCAGCAAGACACCAAGCACAGATACGCAGTATTTT.

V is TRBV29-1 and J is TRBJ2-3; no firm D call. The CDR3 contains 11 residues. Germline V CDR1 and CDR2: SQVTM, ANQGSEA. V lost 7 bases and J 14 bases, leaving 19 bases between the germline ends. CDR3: CSARRLDTRYF. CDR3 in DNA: TGCAGCGCTCGAAGGCTAGATACGAGGTATTTT.

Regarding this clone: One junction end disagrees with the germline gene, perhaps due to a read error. CDR3 amino acids: CSSSTQSGSPAHEQFF. The CDR3 DNA follows: TGTTCCAGCAGCACCCAGAGCGGGAGCCCGGCCCATGAGCAGTTCTTC. The genes are TRBV7-9 and TRBJ2-1; 8 positions agree with TRBD2. The CDR3 extends over 16 amino acids. Germline V lookup: CDR1 SEHNR, CDR2 FQNEAQ (reference sequence). Filled out from reference TRBV7-9 and TRBJ2-1, the complete variable domain reads DTGVSQNPRHKITKRGQNVTFRCDPISEHNRLYWYRQTLGQGPEFLTYFQNEAQLEKSRLLSDRFSAERPKGSFSTLEIQRTEQGDSAMYLCSSSTQSGSPAHEQFFGPGTRLTVL.

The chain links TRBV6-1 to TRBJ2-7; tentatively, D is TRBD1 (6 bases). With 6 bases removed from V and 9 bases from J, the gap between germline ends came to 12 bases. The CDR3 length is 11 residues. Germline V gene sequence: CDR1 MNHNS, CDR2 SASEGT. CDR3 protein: CASSQGIWQYF. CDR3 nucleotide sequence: TGTGCCAGCAGCCAGGGGATCTGGCAGTACTTC.

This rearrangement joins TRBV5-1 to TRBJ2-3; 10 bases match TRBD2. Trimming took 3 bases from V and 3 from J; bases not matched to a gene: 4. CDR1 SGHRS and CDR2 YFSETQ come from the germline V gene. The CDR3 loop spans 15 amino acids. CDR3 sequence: CASSSSGGGTDTQYF. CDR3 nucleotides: TGCGCCAGCAGCTCCAGCGGGGGGGGGACAGATACGCAGTATTTT.

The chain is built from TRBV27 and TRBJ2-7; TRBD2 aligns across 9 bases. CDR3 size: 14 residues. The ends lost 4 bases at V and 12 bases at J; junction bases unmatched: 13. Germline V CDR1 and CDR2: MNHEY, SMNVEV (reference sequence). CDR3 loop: CASSYRSGGFTRYF. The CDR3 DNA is TGTGCCAGCAGTTACCGGAGCGGGGGGTTCACGCGGTACTTC.

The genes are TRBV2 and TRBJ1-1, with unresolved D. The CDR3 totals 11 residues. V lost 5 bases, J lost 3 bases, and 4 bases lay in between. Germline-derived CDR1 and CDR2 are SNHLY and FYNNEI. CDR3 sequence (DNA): TGTGCCAGCAGTACGGACACTGAAGCTTTCTTT. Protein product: CASSTDTEAFF.

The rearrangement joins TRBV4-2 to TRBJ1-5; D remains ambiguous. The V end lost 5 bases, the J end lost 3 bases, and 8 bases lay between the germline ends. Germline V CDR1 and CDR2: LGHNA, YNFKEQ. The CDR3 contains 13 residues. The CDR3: CASSSADNQPQHF. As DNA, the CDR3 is TGTGCCAGCAGCTCGGCGGACAATCAGCCCCAGCATTTT.

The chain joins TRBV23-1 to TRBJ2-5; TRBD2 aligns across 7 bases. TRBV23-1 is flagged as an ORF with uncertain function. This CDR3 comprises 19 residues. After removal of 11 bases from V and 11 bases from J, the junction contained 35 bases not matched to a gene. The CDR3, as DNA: TGCGCCGCCATCAGCAGGAGAACCCCAACCCTAACCCTCCGGGAGGAGCAGTACTTC. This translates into CAAISRRTPTLTLREEQYF.

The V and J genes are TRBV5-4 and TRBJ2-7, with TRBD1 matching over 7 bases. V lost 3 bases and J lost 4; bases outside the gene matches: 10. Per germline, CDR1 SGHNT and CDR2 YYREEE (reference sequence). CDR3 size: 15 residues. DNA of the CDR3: TGTGCCAGCAGCTCACCGGGACAGCCAACTTACGAGCAGTACTTC. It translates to CASSSPGQPTYEQYF.

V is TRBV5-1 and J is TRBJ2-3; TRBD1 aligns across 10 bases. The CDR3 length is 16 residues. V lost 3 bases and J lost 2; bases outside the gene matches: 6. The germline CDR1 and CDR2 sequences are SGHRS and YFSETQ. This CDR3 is CASSSQGQGITDTQYF. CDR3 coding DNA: TGCGCCAGCAGCTCACAGGGACAGGGGATCACAGATACGCAGTATTTT.

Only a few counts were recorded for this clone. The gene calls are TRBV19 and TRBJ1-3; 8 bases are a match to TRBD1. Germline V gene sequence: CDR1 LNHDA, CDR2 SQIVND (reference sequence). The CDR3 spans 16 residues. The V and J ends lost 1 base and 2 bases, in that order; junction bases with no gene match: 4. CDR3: CASSIAVQGAGNTIYF. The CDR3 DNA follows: TGTGCCAGTAGTATAGCGGTACAGGGGGCTGGAAACACCATATATTTT.

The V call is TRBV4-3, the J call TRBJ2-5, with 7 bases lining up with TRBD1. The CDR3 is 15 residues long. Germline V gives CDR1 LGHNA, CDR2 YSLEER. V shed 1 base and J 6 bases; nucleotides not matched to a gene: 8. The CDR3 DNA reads TGCGCCAGCAGCCAAGTAGGGGGCCTCGGACAGACCCAGTACTTC. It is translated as CASSQVGGLGQTQYF.

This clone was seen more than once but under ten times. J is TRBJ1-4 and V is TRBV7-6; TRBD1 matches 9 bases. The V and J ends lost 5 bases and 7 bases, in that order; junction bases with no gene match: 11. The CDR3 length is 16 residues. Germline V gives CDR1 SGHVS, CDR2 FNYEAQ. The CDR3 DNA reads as TGTGCCAGCAGCCCGGTGGTCGGGACAGGGCTTGAAAAACTGTTTTTT. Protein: CASSPVVGTGLEKLFF.

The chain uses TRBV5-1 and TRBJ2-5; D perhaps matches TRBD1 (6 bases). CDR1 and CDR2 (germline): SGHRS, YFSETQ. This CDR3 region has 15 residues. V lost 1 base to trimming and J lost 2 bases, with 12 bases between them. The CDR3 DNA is TGCGCCAGCAGCTTGTACAGGGAAAAGCAAGAGACCCAGTACTTC. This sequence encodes CASSLYREKQETQYF.

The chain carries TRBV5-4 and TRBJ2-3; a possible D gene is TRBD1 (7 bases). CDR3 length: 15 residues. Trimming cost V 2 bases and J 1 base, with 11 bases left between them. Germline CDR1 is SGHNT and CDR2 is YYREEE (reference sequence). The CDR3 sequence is CASSFSGGRTDTQYF. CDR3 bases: TGTGCCAGCAGCTTTTCAGGGGGGCGCACAGATACGCAGTATTTT.

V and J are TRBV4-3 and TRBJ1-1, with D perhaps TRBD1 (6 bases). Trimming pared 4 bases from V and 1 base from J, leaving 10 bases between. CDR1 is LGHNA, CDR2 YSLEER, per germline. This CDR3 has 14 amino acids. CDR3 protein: CASSPGQSNTEAFF. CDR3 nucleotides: TGCGCCAGCAGCCCAGGACAGTCGAACACTGAAGCTTTCTTT.

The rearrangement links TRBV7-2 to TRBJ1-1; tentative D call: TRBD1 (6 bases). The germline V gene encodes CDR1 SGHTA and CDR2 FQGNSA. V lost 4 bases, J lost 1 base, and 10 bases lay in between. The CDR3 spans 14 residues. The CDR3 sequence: CASSSRGGNTEAFF. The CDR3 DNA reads TGTGCCAGCAGCTCCAGGGGTGGGAACACTGAAGCTTTCTTT.

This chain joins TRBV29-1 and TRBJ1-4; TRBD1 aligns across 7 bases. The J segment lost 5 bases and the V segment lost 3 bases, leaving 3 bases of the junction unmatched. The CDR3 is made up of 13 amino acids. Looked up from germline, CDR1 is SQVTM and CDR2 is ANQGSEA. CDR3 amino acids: CSVDQGGNEKLFF. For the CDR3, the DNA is TGCAGCGTTGATCAGGGGGGAAATGAAAAACTGTTTTTT.

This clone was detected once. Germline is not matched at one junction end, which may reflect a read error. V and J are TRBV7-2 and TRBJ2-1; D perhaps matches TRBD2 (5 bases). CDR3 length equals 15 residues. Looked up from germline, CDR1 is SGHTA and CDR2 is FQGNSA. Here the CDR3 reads CAGSLARSPYNEQFF. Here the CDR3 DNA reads TGTGCCGGCAGCTTAGCGCGCTCCCCGTACAATGAGCAGTTCTTC.

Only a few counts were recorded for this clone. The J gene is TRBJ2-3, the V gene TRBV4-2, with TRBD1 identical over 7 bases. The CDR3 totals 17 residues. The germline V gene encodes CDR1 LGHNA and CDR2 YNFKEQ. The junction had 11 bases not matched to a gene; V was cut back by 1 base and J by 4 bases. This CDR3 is CASSQGPVLGQADTQYF. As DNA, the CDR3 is TGTGCCAGCAGCCAAGGACCTGTACTCGGACAGGCAGATACGCAGTATTTT.